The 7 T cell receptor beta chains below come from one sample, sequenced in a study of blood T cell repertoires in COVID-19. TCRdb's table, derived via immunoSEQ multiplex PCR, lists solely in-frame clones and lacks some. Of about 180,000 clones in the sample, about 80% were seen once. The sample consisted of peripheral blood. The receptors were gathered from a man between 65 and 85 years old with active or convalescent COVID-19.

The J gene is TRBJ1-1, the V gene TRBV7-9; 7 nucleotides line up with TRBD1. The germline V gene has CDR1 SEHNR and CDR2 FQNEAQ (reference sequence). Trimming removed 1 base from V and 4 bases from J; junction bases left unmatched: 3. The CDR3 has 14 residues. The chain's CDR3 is CASSLVYRGTEAFF. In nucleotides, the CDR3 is TGTGCCAGCAGCTTAGTCTACAGGGGCACTGAAGCTTTCTTT.

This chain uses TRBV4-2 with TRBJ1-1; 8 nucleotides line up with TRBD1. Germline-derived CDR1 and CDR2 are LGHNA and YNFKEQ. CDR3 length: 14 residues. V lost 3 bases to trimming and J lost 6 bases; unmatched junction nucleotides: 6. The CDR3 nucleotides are TGTGCCAGCAGCCAGTCAGGGGGCTCTGCTGAAGCTTTCTTT. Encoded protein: CASSQSGGSAEAFF.

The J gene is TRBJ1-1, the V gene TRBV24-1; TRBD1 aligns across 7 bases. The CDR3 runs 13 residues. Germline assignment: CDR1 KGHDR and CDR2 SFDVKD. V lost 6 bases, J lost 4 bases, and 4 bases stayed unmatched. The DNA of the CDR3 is TGTGCCACCAGTAGGGGGCTTAGCACTGAAGCTTTCTTT. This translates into CATSRGLSTEAFF.

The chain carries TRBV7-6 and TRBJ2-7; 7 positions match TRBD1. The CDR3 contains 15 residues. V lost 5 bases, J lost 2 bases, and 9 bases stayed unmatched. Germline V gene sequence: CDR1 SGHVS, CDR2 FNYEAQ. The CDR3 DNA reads TGTGCCAGCAGCCCCCAGACAGGGCAGCCCTACGAGCAGTACTTC. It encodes CASSPQTGQPYEQYF.

In DNA, the CDR3 is TGCGCCAGCAGCCAAGATCCACCGGTCGAGCAGTTCTTC. Translated, it gives CASSQDPPVEQFF. The rearrangement links TRBV4-1 to TRBJ2-1; D is ambiguous. The germline CDR1 and CDR2 sequences are MGHRA and YSYEKL. CDR3 length: 13 residues. V lost 0 bases to trimming and J lost 10 bases, with 10 bases between them.

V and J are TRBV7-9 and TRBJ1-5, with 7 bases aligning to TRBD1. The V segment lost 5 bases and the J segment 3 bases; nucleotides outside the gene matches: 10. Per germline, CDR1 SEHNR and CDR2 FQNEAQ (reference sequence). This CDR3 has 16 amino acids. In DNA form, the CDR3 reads TGTGCCAGCAGCCCGGCAGGGGGAAACTTCAATCAGCCCCAGCATTTT. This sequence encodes CASSPAGGNFNQPQHF.

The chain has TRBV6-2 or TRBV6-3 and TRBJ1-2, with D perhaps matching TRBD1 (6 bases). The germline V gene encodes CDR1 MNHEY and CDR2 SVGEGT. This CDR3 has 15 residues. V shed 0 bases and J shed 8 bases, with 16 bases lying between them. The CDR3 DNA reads TGTGCCAGCAGTTACTCGGGCAGGGGCCTCCAGGGCTACACCTTC. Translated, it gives CASSYSGRGLQGYTF.